This T cell receptor (beta chain) was sequenced in a study of T cells in localized non-small cell lung cancer. Study results and limitations: It was uninvolved adjacent lung that showed the highest T cell clonality, exceeding tumor.

Sequencing used immunoSEQ multiplex PCR; TCRdb keeps in-frame clones, though not all of them. The sample holds under 4,000 clones, about a quarter seen once. The V gene lost 0 bases and the J gene lost 4 bases, with 12 bases spanning the gap. Looked up from germline, CDR1 is GTSNPN and CDR2 is SVGIG (reference sequence). CDR3 length: 15 residues. On this clone: Antigen specificity is unknown.

The J gene is TRBJ1-4, the V gene TRBV30; weak D call: TRBD1 (6 bases). The clonotype comes from a male donor older than 55 with stage I lung adenocarcinoma. Sequences were derived from lung tumor tissue, sampled before any cancer treatment. The CDR3 DNA reads TGTGCCTGGAGTGTAAGGGGGACGGGTAATGAAAAACTGTTTTTT. This codes for CAWSVRGTGNEKLFF.